The rows below give T cell receptor beta chains drawn from one sample of a study of CD8 T cells in ankylosing spondylitis. TCRdb re-called the 5' RACE reads through MiXCR, storing one row per CDR3 protein. The data show some 200,000 distinct CDR3 sequences, 13% seen once. Sequenced: blood, either unsorted or a sorted T cell fraction (not recorded which). All receptors derive from a male donor with ankylosing spondylitis or in good health (not recorded which). CDR3s include the opening cysteine and the closing phenylalanine or tryptophan. D genes are given only for firm matches. Not all rows give a size; the values are once, few, many and, for expanded clones, a class.

NA	TRBJ2-7	NA	14	TRBV2	CASSAKRSSYEQYF	TGTGCCAGCAGCGCAAAAAGAAGCTCCTACGAGCAGTACTTC
NA	TRBJ1-2	few	15	TRBV12-3/TRBV12-4	CASSLGQGYPRGYTF	TGTGCCAGCAGTTTAGGGCAGGGGTACCCGCGGGGCTACACCTTC
TRBD2	TRBJ2-1	NA	14	TRBV12-3/TRBV12-4	CASSRTSGYNEQFF	TGTGCCAGCAGTCGGACTAGCGGCTACAATGAGCAGTTCTTC
TRBD2	TRBJ2-1	many	14	TRBV5-5	CASSRTSVYNEQFF	TGTGCCAGCAGCCGGACTAGCGTCTACAATGAGCAGTTCTTC
NA	TRBJ2-7	few	14	TRBV5-1	CASSLGDPAGEQYF	TGCGCCAGCAGCTTGGGGGACCCGGCGGGAGAGCAGTACTTC
NA	TRBJ2-7	NA	14	TRBV6-5	CASSYSPLPNEQYF	TGTGCCAGCAGTTACTCGCCACTTCCAAACGAGCAGTACTTC
NA	TRBJ2-7	NA	15	TRBV2	CASTLFRGAAYEQYF	TGTGCCAGCACCCTCTTTCGGGGGGCGGCCTACGAGCAGTACTTC
NA	TRBJ2-1	NA	16	TRBV11-2	CASSLIRSGLYNEQFF	TGTGCCAGCAGCTTAATCCGAAGCGGGCTATACAATGAGCAGTTCTTC
TRBD1	TRBJ1-1	few	17	TRBV2	CASSSPREGARGAEAFF	TGTGCCAGCAGTTCCCCTCGGGAGGGGGCAAGAGGAGCTGAAGCTTTCTTT
NA	TRBJ2-7	many	12	TRBV4-1	CASSPGSREQYF	TGCGCCAGCAGCCCTGGGTCGCGTGAGCAGTACTTC
TRBD2	TRBJ2-5	few	16	TRBV20-1	CSARDRSGRAEETQYF	TGCAGTGCTAGAGATCGGAGCGGGAGGGCCGAGGAGACCCAGTACTTC
TRBD1	TRBJ2-2	few	15	TRBV2	CASSWTGPNTGELFF	TGTGCCAGCAGTTGGACAGGGCCGAACACCGGGGAGCTGTTTTTT
NA	TRBJ2-1	NA	13	TRBV12-3/TRBV12-4	CASSWAAQGEQFF	TGTGCCAGCAGTTGGGCGGCTCAAGGGGAGCAGTTCTTC
NA	TRBJ2-2	few	16	TRBV10-3	CAISEGRWTNTGELFF	TGTGCCATCAGTGAAGGCCGGTGGACGAACACCGGGGAGCTGTTTTTT
TRBD1	TRBJ2-7	many	14	TRBV7-9	CASSLGQGVYEQYF	TGTGCCAGCAGTTTGGGACAGGGGGTTTACGAGCAGTACTTC
NA	TRBJ2-6	few	19	TRBV27	CASSPSRTGPGGEANVLTF	TGTGCCAGCAGCCCCAGTCGGACAGGACCTGGGGGGGAGGCCAACGTCCTGACTTTC
TRBD2	TRBJ2-3	NA	17	TRBV20-1	CSASDFEAGSSTDTQYF	TGCAGTGCTAGTGACTTCGAAGCGGGGTCTAGCACAGATACGCAGTATTTT
NA	TRBJ2-3	many	15	TRBV7-9	CASSLSPTSTDTQYF	TGTGCCAGCAGCCTGAGTCCGACTAGCACAGATACGCAGTATTTT
NA	TRBJ2-7	few	10	TRBV21-1	CAIPLDEQYF	TGTGCCATCCCCCTAGACGAGCAGTACTTC
TRBD2	TRBJ2-1	many	14	TRBV6-1	CASAQGLDYNEQFF	TGTGCCAGCGCCCAGGGACTAGATTACAATGAGCAGTTCTTC
NA	TRBJ2-7	NA	13	TRBV20-1	CSAPGLYPYEQYF	TGCAGTGCTCCGGGACTTTACCCCTACGAGCAGTACTTC
NA	TRBJ2-4	NA	16	TRBV21-1	CASSRLDSLAKNIQYF	TGTGCCAGCAGCAGATTGGACAGTTTAGCCAAAAACATTCAGTACTTC
TRBD2	TRBJ2-7	NA	14	TRBV19	CASSMGTSFHEQYF	TGTGCCAGTAGTATGGGGACTAGTTTCCACGAGCAGTACTTC
NA	TRBJ2-3	few	14	TRBV10-3	CAIPIGPKEDTQYF	TGTGCCATCCCCATCGGCCCCAAAGAAGATACGCAGTATTTT
TRBD2	TRBJ2-4	NA	13	TRBV6-5	CASSYSGGAIQYF	TGTGCCAGCAGTTACAGCGGGGGCGCTATTCAGTACTTC
TRBD2	TRBJ2-7	few	17	TRBV7-2	CASSLLGLAGKTYEQYF	TGTGCCAGCAGCCTATTGGGACTAGCGGGGAAAACCTACGAGCAGTACTTC
NA	TRBJ1-1	NA	15	TRBV6-1	CASSSTGLANTEAFF	TGTGCCAGCAGCTCGACAGGCCTGGCGAACACTGAAGCTTTCTTT